This T cell receptor beta chain was captured by sequencing in a study of blood T cell repertoires in COVID-19. Using immunoSEQ multiplex PCR, the repertoire was profiled, and TCRdb retains in-frame clones only, with some absent. The sample records fewer than 350,000 clones, 85% being singletons. Up to 2 weeks before entering the study, exposed participants had met a COVID-19 case. CDR1 SGDLS and CDR2 YYNGEE come from the germline V gene. V lost 4 bases and J lost 1, with 11 bases in between. The CDR3 runs to 14 residues. The receptor was isolated from a woman aged 25 to 39 who had been exposed to COVID-19. Sequencing was carried out using PBMCs or T cells enriched from blood (not recorded which). The chain uses TRBV9 and TRBJ2-5; D gene ambiguous. CDR3 DNA sequence: TGTGCCAGCAGCCCACGGGTCTCCCAAGAGACCCAGTACTTC. Residues: CASSPRVSQETQYF.